This T cell receptor (beta chain) was profiled in a study of lymphopenia after photon versus proton radiotherapy. Comments on this clone: What it binds is unknown.

General study results and limits: Post-nadir TCR diversity decline inversely tracked overall survival among those who died. Relative stability marked proton patients; photon patients lost diversity and naive cells.

Sequencing used immunoSEQ multiplex PCR; TCRdb keeps in-frame clones, though not all of them. In the table there are approximately 170,000 clones, less than 90% of which are singletons. The CDR3 extends over 11 amino acids. The ends were cut back, 6 bases at V and 7 bases at J, with 7 bases in the middle. Germline V gene sequence: CDR1 MNHEY, CDR2 SVGAGI. The sample in question was peripheral blood, obtained from a patient treated with photon-based radiotherapy. The sequence was obtained from a man between 45 and 60 years old with gastric cancer. V and J are TRBV6-5 and TRBJ2-1, with D unresolved. The CDR3 spells CASSGRNEQFF. The CDR3 coding sequence is TGTGCCAGCAGCGGTAGGAATGAGCAGTTCTTC.